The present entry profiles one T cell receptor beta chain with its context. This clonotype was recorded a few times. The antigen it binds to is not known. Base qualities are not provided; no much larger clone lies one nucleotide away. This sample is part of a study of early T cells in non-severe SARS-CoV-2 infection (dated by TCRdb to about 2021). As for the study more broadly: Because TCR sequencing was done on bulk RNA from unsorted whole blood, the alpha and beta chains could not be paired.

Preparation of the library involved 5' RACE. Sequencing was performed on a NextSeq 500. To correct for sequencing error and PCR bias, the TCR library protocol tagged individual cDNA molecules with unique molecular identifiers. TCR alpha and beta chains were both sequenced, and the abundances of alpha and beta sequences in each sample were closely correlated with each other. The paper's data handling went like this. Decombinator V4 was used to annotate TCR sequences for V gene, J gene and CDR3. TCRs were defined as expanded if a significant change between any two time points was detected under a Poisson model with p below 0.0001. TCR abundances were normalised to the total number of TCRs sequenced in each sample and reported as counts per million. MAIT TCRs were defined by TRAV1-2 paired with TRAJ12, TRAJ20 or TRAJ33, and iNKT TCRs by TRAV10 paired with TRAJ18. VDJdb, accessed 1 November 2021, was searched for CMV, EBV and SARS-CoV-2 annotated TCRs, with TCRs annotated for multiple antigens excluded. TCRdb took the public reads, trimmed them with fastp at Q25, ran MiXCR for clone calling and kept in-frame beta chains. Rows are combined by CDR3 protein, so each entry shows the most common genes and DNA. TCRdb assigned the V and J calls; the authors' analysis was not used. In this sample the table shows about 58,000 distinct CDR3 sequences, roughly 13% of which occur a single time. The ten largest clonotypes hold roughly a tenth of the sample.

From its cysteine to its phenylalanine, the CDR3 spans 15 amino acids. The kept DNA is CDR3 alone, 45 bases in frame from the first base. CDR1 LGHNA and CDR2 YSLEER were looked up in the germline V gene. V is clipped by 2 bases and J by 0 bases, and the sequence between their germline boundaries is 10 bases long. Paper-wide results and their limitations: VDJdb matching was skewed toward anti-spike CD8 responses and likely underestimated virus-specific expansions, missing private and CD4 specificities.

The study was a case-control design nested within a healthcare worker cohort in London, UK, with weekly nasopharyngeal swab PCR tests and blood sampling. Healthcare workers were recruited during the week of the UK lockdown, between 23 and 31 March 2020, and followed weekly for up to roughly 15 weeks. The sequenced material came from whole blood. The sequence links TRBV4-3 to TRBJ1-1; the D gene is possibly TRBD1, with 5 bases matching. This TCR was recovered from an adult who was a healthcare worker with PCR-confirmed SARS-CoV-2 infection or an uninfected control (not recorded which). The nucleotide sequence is TGCGCCAGCAGCCAAAGGAGACAGATGAACACTGAAGCTTTCTTT. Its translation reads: CASSQRRQMNTEAFF.